These 30 T cell receptor beta chains came from one sample sequenced in a study of blood T cell repertoires in COVID-19. Sequencing was performed with immunoSEQ multiplex PCR; in TCRdb, only in-frame clones are kept and a portion is missing. This sample has around 30,000 clones; around four fifths occur once, and the top ten carry 7% to 8.5%. Source material: peripheral blood. These receptors originate from a woman in her seventies with active or convalescent COVID-19.

The genes are TRBV5-1 and TRBJ2-1, with D possibly matching TRBD1 (5 bases). The CDR3 extends over 15 amino acids. V lost 0 bases and J lost 0, with 7 bases in between. Germline assignment: CDR1 SGHRS and CDR2 YFSETQ. The CDR3 sequence is CASSLARASYNEQFF. The DNA of the CDR3 is TGCGCCAGCAGCTTGGCCAGGGCCTCCTACAATGAGCAGTTCTTC.

The table lists this clone with a few counts. The chain uses TRBV2 and TRBJ1-5, with a possible D match to TRBD1 (5 bases). V was pared by 2 bases and J by 5 bases, with 13 bases between. The CDR3 length is 15 residues. Germline CDR1 is SNHLY and CDR2 is FYNNEI. This CDR3 is CASSENTGGYQPQHF. The CDR3 nucleotides are TGTGCCAGCAGTGAAAACACTGGGGGGTATCAGCCCCAGCATTTT.

The chain links TRBV28 to TRBJ1-3, with D hard to call. Germline lookup yields CDR1 MDHEN and CDR2 SYDVKM. The CDR3 contains 15 residues. V shed 7 bases and J shed 2 bases, with 15 bases lying between them. CDR3 residues: CASNTLGIAGNTIYF. CDR3 sequence (DNA): TGTGCCAGCAACACACTAGGGATCGCTGGAAACACCATATATTTT.

V and J are TRBV10-1 and TRBJ2-1, with TRBD2 as a possible D gene (5 bases). This CDR3 comprises 12 residues. The V gene lost 4 bases and the J gene lost 7 bases, with 8 bases spanning the gap. CDR1 and CDR2 from the germline V gene are WNHNN and SYGVQD (reference sequence). This chain's CDR3 is CASSGGRNEQFF. The CDR3 coding sequence is TGCGCCAGCAGTGGAGGGCGGAATGAGCAGTTCTTC.

J is TRBJ2-5 and V is TRBV30, with TRBD2 matching over 12 bases. Germline assignment: CDR1 GTSNPN and CDR2 SVGIG (reference sequence). This CDR3 contains 16 residues. V gave up 4 bases and J gave up 4 bases; unmatched junction bases: 10. CDR3 nucleotides: TGTGCCTGGACCCCTGGACTAGCGGGGTGGGGAGAGACCCAGTACTTC. Protein sequence: CAWTPGLAGWGETQYF.

V gene TRBV6-2 or TRBV6-3 combines with J gene TRBJ2-7; 12 positions match TRBD2. With V trimmed by 3 bases and J by 5 bases, 11 bases remained unmatched. Germline CDR1 and CDR2: MNHEY and SVGEGT. The CDR3 contains 17 residues. The CDR3 reads CASSYPSGRAGSHEQYF. CDR3 nucleotide sequence: TGTGCCAGCAGTTATCCTAGCGGGAGGGCCGGGTCGCACGAGCAGTACTTC.

The chain is built from TRBV19 and TRBJ2-7, with 10 bases lining up with TRBD2. Germline V gene sequence: CDR1 LNHDA, CDR2 SQIVND (reference sequence). V dropped 4 bases and J dropped 5; count of bases not matched to a gene: 2. The CDR3 has 13 residues. The CDR3 spells CASSTSGGHEQYF. CDR3 bases: TGTGCCAGTAGTACTAGCGGGGGACACGAGCAGTACTTC. Looking up the rest from reference TRBV19 and TRBJ2-7 gives the full variable domain: DGGITQSPKYLFRKEGQNVTLSCEQNLNHDAMYWYRQDPGQGLRLIYYSQIVNDFQKGDIAEGYSVSREKKESFPLTVTSAQKNPTAFYLCASSTSGGHEQYFGPGTRLTVT.

This clone was seen just once. This rearrangement joins TRBV27 to TRBJ1-5; D possibly corresponds to TRBD1 (5 bases). Trimming stripped 3 bases from V and 4 bases from J, with 13 bases between. The CDR3 is made up of 15 amino acids. CDR1 MNHEY and CDR2 SMNVEV come from the germline V gene (reference sequence). The CDR3 coding sequence is TGTGCCAGCAGTTTCAGGATAGGGGTAAATCAGCCCCAGCATTTT. Translated, it gives CASSFRIGVNQPQHF.

For this clone: At one end the junction does not follow the germline gene, possibly because of a read error. The V gene is TRBV6-2 or TRBV6-3, the J gene TRBJ1-1; TRBD1 might be the D (6 bases). The CDR3 contains 18 residues. Germline V lookup: CDR1 MNHEY, CDR2 SVGEGT. This CDR3 reads CTSSYSSRGNGKNTEAFF. CDR3 in DNA: TGTACCAGCAGTTACTCATCTAGGGGGAATGGGAAGAACACTGAAGCTTTCTTT.

About this clone itself: Mismatch with germline at one junction end may stem from a read error. This chain links TRBV11-2 with TRBJ1-2, with D unresolved. Per the germline V gene, CDR1 is SGHAT and CDR2 is FQNNGV. The CDR3 contains 15 residues. CDR3 region: CAGSLVTRIGYGYTF. CDR3 DNA: TGTGCCGGCAGCTTAGTTACACGAATTGGCTATGGCTACACCTTC.

The chain has TRBV19 and TRBJ2-3; maybe TRBD2 (5 bases). The CDR3 is made up of 15 amino acids. V was pared by 1 base and J by 1 base, with 9 bases between. Germline CDR1 LNHDA, CDR2 SQIVND (reference sequence). The CDR3 loop is CASSIAAGGTDTQYF. DNA of the CDR3: TGTGCCAGTAGTATAGCGGCGGGCGGCACAGATACGCAGTATTTT. The whole variable domain, remainder taken from reference TRBV19 and TRBJ2-3, is DGGITQSPKYLFRKEGQNVTLSCEQNLNHDAMYWYRQDPGQGLRLIYYSQIVNDFQKGDIAEGYSVSREKKESFPLTVTSAQKNPTAFYLCASSIAAGGTDTQYFGPGTRLTVL.

This clone was counted only a few times. This chain joins TRBV7-9 and TRBJ2-7, with TRBD2 as a possible D gene (6 bases). The V end lost 1 base, the J end lost 6 bases, and 10 bases lay between the germline ends. The germline V gene encodes CDR1 SEHNR and CDR2 FQNEAQ (reference sequence). The CDR3 is made up of 13 amino acids. The CDR3 DNA is TGTGCCAGCAGCTTAGGGGTTAGCGGCGAGCAGTACTTC. Amino acids: CASSLGVSGEQYF.

In its sample, this clone was seen a few times. The chain uses TRBV10-3 and TRBJ1-1, with 8 bases aligning to TRBD1. CDR1 is ENHRY and CDR2 is SYGVKD in the germline V gene. V dropped 4 bases and J dropped 5; count of bases not matched to a gene: 9. The CDR3 is 15 residues long. As DNA, the CDR3 is TGTGCCATCAGTGCGACAGGGGCGCCTAGTACTGAAGCTTTCTTT. This gives the protein CAISATGAPSTEAFF.

The chain carries TRBV6-5 and TRBJ1-3; D remains unclear. CDR3 length: 11 residues. Between the trimmed V and J ends, which lost 9 bases and 4 bases, there was a span of 7 bases. The germline V gene encodes CDR1 MNHEY and CDR2 SVGAGI. CDR3 DNA sequence: TGTGCCAGTCGTTTCGGAAACACCATATATTTT. Amino acids: CASRFGNTIYF.

V is TRBV7-8 and J is TRBJ1-6; TRBD1 aligns across 7 bases. Germline CDR1 reads SGHVS; CDR2 reads FQNEAQ. V dropped 5 bases and J dropped 0; count of bases not matched to a gene: 7. The CDR3 runs 17 residues. CDR3 nucleotide sequence: TGTGCCAGCAGCCCCCGGACAGGAGGCTCCTATAATTCACCCCTCCACTTT. Protein sequence: CASSPRTGGSYNSPLHF.

V gene TRBV24-1 combines with J gene TRBJ2-5; TRBD1 agrees at 7 bases. CDR3 size: 17 residues. J gave up 5 bases and V 0 bases, and 11 bases lay outside the gene matches. The germline V gene encodes CDR1 KGHDR and CDR2 SFDVKD. CDR3 bases: TGTGCCACCAGTGATTTGAGAGGGGGCGCGGGTAGGGAGACCCAGTACTTC. It specifies CATSDLRGGAGRETQYF.

The chain is built from TRBV6-5 and TRBJ1-1; 9 bases agree with TRBD1. V trimming: 5 bases; J trimming: 4 bases; junction bases outside the gene matches: 5. CDR1 MNHEY and CDR2 SVGAGI come from the germline V gene. This CDR3 has 14 residues. The CDR3 nucleotides read TGTGCCAGCAGTAACCGGGACAGGGCCACTGAAGCTTTCTTT. It is translated as CASSNRDRATEAFF.

The chain combines TRBV30 with TRBJ1-1, with 12 bases lining up with TRBD1. Germline-derived CDR1 and CDR2 are GTSNPN and SVGIG (reference sequence). The CDR3 runs to 16 residues. Germline trimming cut 5 bases from V and 1 base from J; bases unmatched to any gene: 8. The CDR3 here is CAWGRDRGPGNTEAFF. CDR3 nucleotides: TGTGCCTGGGGTCGGGACAGGGGGCCTGGGAACACTGAAGCTTTCTTT. Combining the CDR3 with reference TRBV30 and TRBJ1-1 gives the whole variable domain SQTIHQWPATLVQPVGSPLSLECTVEGTSNPNLYWYRQAAGRGLQLLFYSVGIGQISSEVPQNLSASRPQDRQFILSSKKLLLSDSGFYLCAWGRDRGPGNTEAFFGQGTRLTVV.

This chain links TRBV19 with TRBJ1-3, with TRBD1 matching over 7 bases. Germline V lookup: CDR1 LNHDA, CDR2 SQIVND (reference sequence). V dropped 1 base and J dropped 0; count of bases not matched to a gene: 3. This CDR3 has 16 residues. As DNA, the CDR3 is TGTGCCAGTAGTATAGGTCCAGGGGGCTCTGGAAACACCATATATTTT. Translating it yields CASSIGPGGSGNTIYF.

This clone has more than one count but fewer than ten. The CDR3 is CASSHWRPGANVLTF. In nucleotides, the CDR3 is TGTGCCAGCAGCCACTGGAGGCCCGGGGCCAACGTCCTGACTTTC. The rearrangement joins TRBV3-1 (or the pseudogene TRBV3-2) to TRBJ2-6; tentatively, D is TRBD2 (5 bases). Looked up from germline, CDR1 is LGHDT and CDR2 is YNNKEL (reference sequence). The V end lost 3 bases, the J end lost 4 bases, and 10 bases lay between the germline ends. The CDR3 runs 15 residues.

This clone came up once. The rearrangement uses TRBV28 and TRBJ1-2, with 8 positions matching TRBD1. The V and J ends lost 8 bases and 4 bases, in that order; junction bases with no gene match: 6. Germline V gene lookup returns CDR1 MDHEN and CDR2 SYDVKM. The CDR3 has 13 residues. The CDR3 bases are TGTGCCAGCGGGACAGGACTTTCCTATGGCTACACCTTC. Protein sequence: CASGTGLSYGYTF.

The chain recombines TRBV4-1 with TRBJ2-5; 9 bases are a match to TRBD1. Per the germline V gene, CDR1 is MGHRA and CDR2 is YSYEKL. With V trimmed by 2 bases and J by 0 bases, 4 bases remained unmatched. The CDR3 spans 16 residues. Written as DNA, the CDR3 is TGCGCCAGCAGCCAAAACAGGGGGCCTAACCAAGAGACCCAGTACTTC. Amino acid sequence: CASSQNRGPNQETQYF.

This clone has a single count. V usage is TRBV10-3 and J usage is TRBJ1-2, with 12 bases lining up with TRBD1. In germline, CDR1 is ENHRY, CDR2 SYGVKD. After removal of 5 bases from V and 8 bases from J, the junction contained 9 bases not matched to a gene. The CDR3 runs 15 residues. CDR3 amino acids: CAISQGGTGGQGYTF. In DNA form, the CDR3 reads TGTGCCATCAGTCAGGGCGGGACAGGGGGCCAAGGCTACACCTTC.

The rearrangement links TRBV30 to TRBJ1-4; D is unresolved. CDR1 is GTSNPN, CDR2 SVGIG, per germline (reference sequence). Trimming took off 2 bases at V and 1 base at J, with 11 bases between the two ends. This CDR3 has 15 amino acids. The CDR3 spells CAWSLRHVTNEKLFF. CDR3 nucleotide sequence: TGTGCCTGGAGTCTCCGACACGTAACTAATGAAAAACTGTTTTTT.

The chain has TRBV7-2 and TRBJ1-1; 9 bases fit TRBD1. The germline V gene has CDR1 SGHTA and CDR2 FQGNSA. V dropped 3 bases and J dropped 0; count of bases not matched to a gene: 5. The CDR3 has 16 residues. The CDR3 bases are TGTGCCAGCAGCTTTGGGACAGGGATCTTGAACACTGAAGCTTTCTTT. It translates to CASSFGTGILNTEAFF.

This chain uses TRBV3-1 (or the pseudogene TRBV3-2) with TRBJ2-3; 9 bases align to TRBD2. There are 16 residues in the CDR3. Germline V lookup: CDR1 LGHDT, CDR2 YNNKEL (reference sequence). V trimming: 4 bases; J trimming: 7 bases; junction bases outside the gene matches: 12. The CDR3 loop reads CASSPRAGGPLNTQYF. Written as DNA, the CDR3 is TGTGCCAGCAGCCCTAGGGCGGGGGGGCCGCTAAATACGCAGTATTTT.

This chain joins TRBV5-4 and TRBJ2-3; 7 positions agree with TRBD2. Germline assignment: CDR1 SGHNT and CDR2 YYREEE (reference sequence). J gave up 2 bases and V 0 bases, and 6 bases lay outside the gene matches. The CDR3 totals 16 residues. CDR3 amino acids: CASSLGGDYATDTQYF. The CDR3 DNA sequence: TGTGCCAGCAGCTTGGGCGGGGACTACGCCACAGATACGCAGTATTTT.

This clone was observed once. V usage is TRBV3-1 (or the pseudogene TRBV3-2) and J usage is TRBJ2-3; 13 bases agree with TRBD2. CDR3 length equals 16 residues. V lost 3 bases to trimming and J lost 7 bases; unmatched junction nucleotides: 7. The germline CDR1 and CDR2 sequences are LGHDT and YNNKEL (reference sequence). The CDR3 sequence: CASSQTTSGGAYTQYF. The CDR3 coding sequence is TGTGCCAGCAGCCAGACCACTAGCGGGGGGGCGTATACGCAGTATTTT.

This sequence joins TRBV6-6 and TRBJ1-5; possible D gene TRBD1, 6 bases. This CDR3 comprises 15 residues. Germline CDR1 is MNHNY and CDR2 is SVGAGI (reference sequence). V lost 6 bases, J lost 6 bases, and 18 bases lay in between. CDR3 region: CASRPDRGRAQPQHF. In DNA form, the CDR3 reads TGTGCCAGCAGACCGGACAGAGGGCGAGCTCAGCCCCAGCATTTT.

In this sample, this clone turned up once. This chain links TRBV3-1 (or the pseudogene TRBV3-2) with TRBJ1-6, with D unclear. Germline V gene sequence: CDR1 LGHDT, CDR2 YNNKEL (reference sequence). CDR3 length: 15 amino acids. The germline V and J ends were trimmed by 1 base and 7 bases, with 11 bases remaining between them. DNA for the CDR3: TGTGCCAGCAGCCAAGGCGGGTCCTTCAATTCACCCCTCCACTTT. This gives the protein CASSQGGSFNSPLHF.